The sequence of this T cell receptor beta chain was determined in a study of beta chain features in type 1 diabetes. Study-wide findings and caveats: Reads derived from cDNA could over-represent cells showing high TCR expression. Type 1 diabetes patients had moderately but significantly shorter TCRB CDR3s in all four CD4+ subsets. For patients and controls alike, PCR might favor shorter templates to the same degree.

Notes on this clone: The target antigen is unknown.

Expressed TCRB transcripts were sequenced, since all the RNA that had been isolated was reverse transcribed. Measured with immunoSEQ multiplex PCR; TCRdb has only the in-frame clones, and not every one. The sample lists some 48,000 clones, about 48% seen once, with about 0.13% in the top ten. Blood was collected once per donor into heparin, averaging around 120 mL. Cell sorting via CD45RO/CCR7/CD25/CD127/CD95/CD27 was performed to obtain CD4+ naive, central memory, regulatory and stem cell-like memory cells. The source material was stem cell memory CD4+ T cells from blood. The receptor comes from a man under 40 with type 1 diabetes.

The CDR3 reads CASSSGTYNEQFF. Here the CDR3 DNA reads TGTGCCAGCAGCTCGGGAACCTACAATGAGCAGTTCTTC. This sequence joins TRBV11-2 and TRBJ2-1; a weak D match, TRBD2 (5 bases). The CDR3 runs 13 residues. V lost 4 bases and J lost 2, with 6 bases in between. CDR1 and CDR2 from the germline V gene are SGHAT and FQNNGV. The full variable domain, completed using reference TRBV11-2 and TRBJ2-1, is EAGVAQSPRYKIIEKRQSVAFWCNPISGHATLYWYQQILGQGPKLLIQFQNNGVVDDSQLPKDRFSAERLKGVDSTLKIQPAKLEDSAVYLCASSSGTYNEQFFGPGTRLTVL.